Listed here are 4 T cell receptor beta chains from one sample, sequenced in a study of CD8+CD57+ T cells in acquired aplastic anemia. TCR beta VDJ and CDR3 were profiled, and genomic DNA was the template. MiXCR was run by TCRdb on the reads, yielding one entry per CDR3 protein. The sample shows 200,000 to 250,000 distinct CDR3 sequences, about 59% of them seen only once. The material sequenced was sorted CD4+, CD8+, or CD8+CD57+ T cells (not recorded which) from PBMCs. Receptors were obtained from a human donor in good health.

This sequence joins TRBV7-9 and TRBJ2-6, with D perhaps TRBD1 or TRBD2 (5 bases each). The V end lost 8 bases, the J end lost 1 base, and 12 bases lay between the germline ends. Germline V gene lookup returns CDR1 SEHNR and CDR2 FQNEAQ (reference sequence). The CDR3 runs to 15 residues. The CDR3: CASGREPSGANVLTF. CDR3 nucleotides: TGTGCCAGCGGCAGGGAGCCTTCTGGGGCCAACGTCCTGACTTTC.

This clonotype was seen at least ten times. The CDR3 reads CASSLSGSDEQYF. The CDR3 DNA sequence: TGTGCCAGCAGCTTATCGGGGAGCGACGAGCAGTACTTC. J is TRBJ2-7 and V is TRBV5-8, with a tentative D call TRBD2 (5 bases). V gave up 2 bases and J gave up 5 bases, with 11 bases separating them. The CDR3 consists of 13 residues. The V gene's germline CDR1 is SGHTS and CDR2 YDEGEE.

V and J are TRBV9 and TRBJ2-7; D is tentatively TRBD1 or TRBD2 (6 bases each). CDR1 and CDR2 (germline): SGDLS, YYNGEE. V gave up 0 bases and J gave up 0 bases, with 13 bases separating them. The CDR3 has 16 residues. The CDR3 reads CASSVGSGDFSYEQYF. For the CDR3, the DNA is TGTGCCAGCAGCGTAGGATCAGGGGACTTCTCCTACGAGCAGTACTTC. Full variable domain (rest looked up from reference TRBV9 and TRBJ2-7): DSGVTQTPKHLITATGQRVTLRCSPRSGDLSVYWYQQSLDQGLQFLIQYYNGEERAKGNILERFSAQQFPDLHSELNLSSLELGDSALYFCASSVGSGDFSYEQYFGPGTRLTVT.

On this clonotype itself: The junction departs from the called germline gene at one end, perhaps through a read error. This chain uses TRBV19 with TRBJ2-6; D tentatively fits TRBD1 or TRBD2 (5 bases each). Germline assignment: CDR1 LNHDA and CDR2 SQIVND (reference sequence). This CDR3 contains 12 residues. CDR3 residues: CASSQAADTEAF. CDR3 coding DNA: TGTGCCAGTAGCCAGGCAGCGGACACTGAAGCTTTC.